The rows below give T cell receptor beta chains drawn from one sample of a study of tumor-infiltrating lymphocytes in primary liver carcinoma. TCRdb reprocessed the multiplex PCR reads with MiXCR, giving one entry per CDR3 protein. The sample includes approximately 120,000 distinct CDR3 sequences, 64% of them seen just once. The sequenced sample was liver tumor tissue from sampling region 3. The receptors were sampled from a woman between 55 and 75 years old with primary liver carcinoma and hepatitis B virus infection. The CDR3 runs from the conserved cysteine through the conserved F or W.

cdr3_length | j_call | v_call | cdr3_aa
12 | TRBJ1-5 | TRBV29-1 | CSAGSAPERQHF
16 | TRBJ2-1 | TRBV30 | CAWSWKGLAKRNEQFF
14 | TRBJ2-3 | TRBV29-1 | CSVTGTSDTDTQYF
15 | TRBJ2-7 | TRBV11-2 | CASSPSNAATYEQYF
14 | TRBJ1-4 | TRBV2 | CASAKGSLPEKLFF
17 | TRBJ2-1 | TRBV7-3 | CASSSLGGVGMNNEQFF
15 | TRBJ1-2 | TRBV6-6 | CASRPPSGFVYGYTF
13 | TRBJ2-4 | TRBV5-6 | CASKLIAKNIQYF
14 | . | TRBV11-2 | CASNLGGTLYEQFF
16 | TRBJ2-1 | TRBV4-2 | CASSQTRGSGDNEQFF
13 | TRBJ2-3 | TRBV11-2 | CVSSRRGLDTQYF
16 | TRBJ2-5 | TRBV11-2 | CANSSQGRLEGETQYF
18 | TRBJ2-1 | TRBV6-5 | CASSYSIPSGATYNEQFF
14 | TRBJ2-7 | TRBV6-1 | CASSSHGASYEQYF
14 | TRBJ1-1 | TRBV5-1 | CASSLIQGNTEAFF
13 | TRBJ1-1 | TRBV6-5 | CVSNLGHSTEAFF